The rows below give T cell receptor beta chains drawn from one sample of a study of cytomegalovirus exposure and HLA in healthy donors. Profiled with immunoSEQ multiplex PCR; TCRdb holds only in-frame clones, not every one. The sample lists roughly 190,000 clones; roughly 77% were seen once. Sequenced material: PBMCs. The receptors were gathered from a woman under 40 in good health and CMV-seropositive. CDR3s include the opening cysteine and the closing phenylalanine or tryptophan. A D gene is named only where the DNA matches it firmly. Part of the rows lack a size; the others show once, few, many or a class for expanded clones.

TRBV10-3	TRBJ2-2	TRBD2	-	CAISESTSGNTGELFF	TGTGCCATCAGTGAGTCGACTAGCGGGAACACCGGGGAGCTGTTTTTT
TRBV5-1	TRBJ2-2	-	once	CASSLARGDTGELFF	TGCGCCAGCAGCTTGGCTCGCGGGGACACCGGGGAGCTGTTTTTT
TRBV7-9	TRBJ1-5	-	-	CASSSGHSNQPQHF	TGTGCCAGCAGCTCGGGACATAGCAATCAGCCCCAGCATTTT
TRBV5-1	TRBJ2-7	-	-	CASSLPPDGGEQYF	TGCGCCAGCAGCTTACCTCCCGACGGGGGCGAGCAGTACTTC
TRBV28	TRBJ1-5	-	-	CASSRRGSGQPQHF	TGTGCCAGCAGTCGAAGAGGGTCGGGTCAGCCCCAGCATTTT
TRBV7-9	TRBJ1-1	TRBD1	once	CASSTGTDEAFF	TGTGCCAGCAGCACCGGGACAGATGAAGCTTTCTTT
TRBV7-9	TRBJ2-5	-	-	CASSGRESQETQYF	TGTGCCAGCAGCGGCCGGGAGTCCCAAGAGACCCAGTACTTC
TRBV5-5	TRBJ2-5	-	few	CASSSMGGTETQYF	TGTGCCAGCAGCTCAATGGGCGGGACAGAGACCCAGTACTTC
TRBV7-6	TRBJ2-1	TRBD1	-	CASDEGQVGNEQFF	TGTGCCAGCGACGAGGGACAGGTAGGGAATGAGCAGTTCTTC
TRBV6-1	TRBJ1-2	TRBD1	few	CASTWDRGGYTF	TGTGCCAGCACTTGGGACAGGGGCGGCTACACCTTC
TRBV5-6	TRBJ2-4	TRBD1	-	CASRVQGAKNIQYF	TGTGCCAGCAGGGTACAGGGGGCCAAAAACATTCAGTACTTC
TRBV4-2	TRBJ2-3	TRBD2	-	CASSQSGSPSTDTQYF	TGTGCCAGCAGCCAGAGCGGGAGTCCAAGCACAGATACGCAGTATTTT
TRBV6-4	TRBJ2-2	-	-	CASSDSPGTGELFF	TGTGCCAGCAGTGACTCTCCGGGGACCGGGGAGCTGTTTTTT
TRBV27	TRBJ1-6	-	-	CASRPTNNSPLHF	TGTGCCAGCAGACCGACAAATAATTCACCCCTCCACTTT
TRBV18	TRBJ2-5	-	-	CASSPPGTGTQYF	TGTGCCAGCTCACCACCGGGTACGGGGACCCAGTACTTC
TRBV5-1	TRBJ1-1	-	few	CASSWGELNTEAFF	TGCGCCAGCAGCTGGGGGGAACTGAACACTGAAGCTTTCTTT
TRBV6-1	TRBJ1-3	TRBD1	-	CASSDHRQGRNTIYF	TGTGCCAGCAGTGACCACAGACAGGGAAGAAACACCATATATTTT
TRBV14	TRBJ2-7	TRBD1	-	CASSRPGQGSYEQYF	TGTGCCAGCAGTCGTCCGGGACAGGGCTCCTACGAGCAGTACTTC
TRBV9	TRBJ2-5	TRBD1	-	CASSVGDRPLGETQYF	TGTGCCAGCAGCGTAGGGGACAGGCCTTTGGGGGAGACCCAGTACTTC
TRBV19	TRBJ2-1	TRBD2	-	CASSIDLAGGGNEQFF	TGTGCCAGTAGTATAGACTTAGCGGGAGGGGGCAATGAGCAGTTCTTC
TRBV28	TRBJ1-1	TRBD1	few	CASSSPGQGYMAFF	TGTGCCAGCAGTTCCCCGGGACAGGGGTATATGGCTTTCTTT
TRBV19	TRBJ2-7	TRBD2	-	CASSSFFIGRERLSYEQYF	TGTGCCAGTAGTTCCTTTTTTATAGGGCGGGAGCGCCTCTCCTACGAGCAGTACTTC
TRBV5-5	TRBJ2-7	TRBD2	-	CASSLMYSLAGAYEQYF	TGTGCCAGCAGCTTGATGTACAGCCTAGCGGGAGCCTACGAGCAGTACTTC
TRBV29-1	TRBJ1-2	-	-	CSVVTVNYGYTF	TGCAGCGTTGTAACGGTGAACTATGGCTACACCTTC
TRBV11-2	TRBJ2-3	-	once	CASSLGRAEDTQYF	TGTGCCAGCAGCTTAGGCAGGGCTGAAGATACGCAGTATTTT
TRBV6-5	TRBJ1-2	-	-	CASSPGVVNYGYTF	TGTGCCAGCAGCCCCGGGGTGGTAAACTATGGCTACACCTTC
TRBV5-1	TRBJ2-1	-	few	CASSPPLRGYNEQFF	TGCGCCAGCAGCCCTCCCCTCCGGGGGTACAATGAGCAGTTCTTC
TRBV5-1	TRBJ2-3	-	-	CASSLLAVGGDTQYF	TGCGCCAGCAGCCTTTTAGCGGTTGGGGGAGATACGCAGTATTTT
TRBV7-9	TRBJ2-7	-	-	CASSSPGSSYEQYF	TGTGCCAGCAGCTCCCCCGGGAGCTCCTACGAGCAGTACTTC
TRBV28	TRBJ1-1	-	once	CASSPLPGQAEAFF	TGTGCCAGCAGTCCGTTGCCAGGGCAGGCTGAAGCTTTCTTT
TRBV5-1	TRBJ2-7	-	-	CASSLGQLYEQYF	TGCGCCAGCAGCTTGGGACAGCTCTACGAGCAGTACTTC
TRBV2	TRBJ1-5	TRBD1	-	CASRQGQGTGNQPQHF	TGTGCCAGCAGGCAGGGACAGGGGACGGGCAATCAGCCCCAGCATTTT
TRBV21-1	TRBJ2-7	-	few	CASSKDRLGQDLISYEQYF	TGTGCCAGCAGCAAAGATCGGTTAGGACAGGATTTAATCTCCTACGAGCAGTACTTC
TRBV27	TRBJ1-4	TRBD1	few	CASSLLGTGDNEKLFF	TGTGCCAGCAGTTTATTGGGGACAGGGGACAATGAAAAACTGTTTTTT
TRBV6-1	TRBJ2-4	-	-	CASQGGGRNIQYF	TGTGCCAGTCAGGGAGGGGGGAGAAACATTCAGTACTTC